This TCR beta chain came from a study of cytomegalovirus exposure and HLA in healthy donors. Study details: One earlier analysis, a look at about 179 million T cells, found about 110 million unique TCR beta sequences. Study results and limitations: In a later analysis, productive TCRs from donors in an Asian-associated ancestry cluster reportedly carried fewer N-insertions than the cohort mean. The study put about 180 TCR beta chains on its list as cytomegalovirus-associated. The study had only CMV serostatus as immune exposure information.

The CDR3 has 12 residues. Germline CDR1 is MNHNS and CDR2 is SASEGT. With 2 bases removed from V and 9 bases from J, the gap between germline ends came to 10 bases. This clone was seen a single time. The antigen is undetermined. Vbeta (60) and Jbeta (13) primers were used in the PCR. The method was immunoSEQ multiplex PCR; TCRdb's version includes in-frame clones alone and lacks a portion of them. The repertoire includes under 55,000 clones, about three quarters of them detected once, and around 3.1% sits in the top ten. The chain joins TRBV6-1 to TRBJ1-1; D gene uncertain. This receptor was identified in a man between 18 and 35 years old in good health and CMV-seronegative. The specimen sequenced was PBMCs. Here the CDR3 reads CASSELAQQAFF. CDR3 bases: TGTGCCAGCAGTGAACTCGCACAGCAAGCTTTCTTT.